This TCR beta chain was captured in a study of shared clonotypes between healthy human individuals (dated by TCRdb to 2020 to 2022). For the study in its entirety: A couple of women and three men aged 18 to 49 years were included in the cohort. For each donor, CD4 naive and CD4 memory were each given three plates, CD8 naive was given two plates, and CD8 memory was given one plate. To estimate repertoire size and how much clonotypes are shared between individuals, the study performed deep sequencing of blood TCR repertoires from roughly five healthy adults. To increase sequencing depth and limit assay-specific biases, different laboratories used diverse techniques to prepare libraries and sequence TCR repertoires. Leukapheresis yielded between about 0.94 and 9.5 billion PBMCs per donor. The study at large found these results: Across several donors, approximately 5% of naive CD4, around 3.3% of naive CD8, roughly 2.3% of memory CD4, and roughly 0.4% of memory CD8 clonotypes were shared. Sampling was limited to blood, and TCR repertoires in tissue likely differ from TCR repertoires in blood. Clonotypes shared by all four sorted-subset donors showed higher generation probabilities than non-shared clonotypes. Rarefaction of sorted-subset datasets indicated incomplete sequencing despite the large sequencing depth. Based on pairwise subsampling, the degree of clonotype sharing among donors was expected to be affected by sequencing depth. The genetic and exposure-history diversity represented was limited by the small number of donors. Estimated clonotype richness was generally larger for naive than for memory subsets.

The donors were healthy, HIV-negative adults who had no recently reported acute infections or vaccinations. Every donor was a Caucasian adult residing in Nashville, Tennessee, USA. CD4+ T cells were enriched through magnetic negative selection, after which naive cells were positively selected on CD45RA and the remaining negative fraction served as the memory subset. After blood collection by leukapheresis, PBMCs were isolated using Ficoll-Histopaque density gradient centrifugation and then cryopreserved in the vapor phase of liquid nitrogen. Analytical flow cytometry was used to check the purity and quantity of every magnetically sorted T cell population. Genomic DNA was isolated from each sorted fraction and quantified by UV absorbance on a Nanodrop 2000c. Trimming costs V 0 bases and J 5 bases, and their ends lie 13 bases apart. The CDR3, cysteine through phenylalanine, is 15 amino acids long. Only the CDR3 part of the read is kept: 45 bases, read in frame from the first base. The germline V gene provides CDR1 ENHRY and CDR2 SYGVKD.

Remarks on this clone: Its antigen remains undetermined. Base qualities were left out, and no much larger clone turns up one base away.

TCR CDR3 regions were amplified from genomic DNA by multiplex PCR using the deep immunoSEQ assay. Genomic DNA extracted from each cell subset was distributed evenly over all wells of several immunoSEQ 96-well plates, and each plate served as one replicate. Each replicate PCR for sorted subsets received about 180 ng genomic DNA, equal to tens of thousands of T cell genomes. Purified libraries were measured with a Qubit 3.0 fluorometer, size-checked on a Bioanalyzer 2100, and measured again with the KAPA Library Quantification kit. A separate single-read 150-cycle Illumina NextSeq 550 flow cell was used to sequence each immunoSEQ 96-well plate. Per the authors' processing: Because the immunoSEQ output held only junctional sequences and lacked quality scores, the filtering could not match the filtering applied to full-length reads. Sequences were annotated with PyIR, a Python wrapper for IgBLAST v1.9, and V/J genes and CDR3 were assigned using IMGT germline references. Reads were removed for weak V/J assignments (E-value above 1e-6), missing CDR3, stop codons, out-of-frame junctions, or ambiguous translated residues. V3J clonotypes were defined by identical inferred V gene, J gene, and CDR3 amino acid sequence. Percentage overlap between repertoires was computed as shared unique clonotypes divided by the size of the smaller repertoire. Richness of each repertoire was evaluated using RTK rarefaction, the Chao1 estimator, and Recon v2.1 estimates of unobserved clonotypes. Generation probabilities for all TCRbeta clonotypes obtained by the gDNA method from a handful of donors were computed using OLGA. TCRdb holds this immuneACCESS table with in-frame rearrangements only. Some clones are missing; in checked studies, unresolved V genes explain under half, and the rest has no known cause. That table supplies the V and J calls and clone size; D and trimming were determined from the DNA. This sample lists approximately 2.5 million clones; approximately 92% were detected once. The ten largest clonotypes hold under 0.15% of the sample.

The sequenced sample consisted of naive CD4+ T cells sorted from blood. Explained via the paper, the cell subset or site label denotes: CD45RA+ positively selected. Recombination joined TRBV10-3 with TRBJ2-5; a tentative D match to TRBD1 spans 5 bases. This TCR was recovered from a man younger than 35 in good health. The nucleotide sequence reads TGTGCCATCAGTGAGTCGACAACTTCAGGGGAGACCCAGTACTTC. Translated, it reads CAISESTTSGETQYF.